This T cell receptor (beta chain) was sequenced during a study of PD-L1 blockade in urothelial cancer. TCRdb's table, derived via immunoSEQ multiplex PCR, lists solely in-frame clones and lacks some. Of about 95,000 clones in the sample, around 90% were seen once. Indicated time point: pretreatment peripheral blood. V gave up 1 base and J gave up 0 bases, with 12 bases separating them. The germline V gene encodes CDR1 SGHTA and CDR2 FQGNSA. The CDR3 totals 17 residues. This receptor was obtained from a man aged 60 to 69 with urothelial cancer. The sample consisted of PBMCs, taken around atezolizumab (anti-PD-L1) treatment. The rearrangement uses TRBV7-2 and TRBJ1-4; the D is unclear. CDR3 in amino acids: CASSLDMAGSTNEKLFF. The CDR3 DNA reads TGTGCCAGCAGCTTAGATATGGCAGGTTCAACTAATGAAAAACTGTTTTTT.